The source of this T cell receptor beta chain is a study of blood T cell repertoires in COVID-19. Original handling: Reference gene primer amplification gave estimated nucleated cell counts. The data were produced by immunoSEQ multiplex PCR, yet TCRdb's version contains in-frame clones alone and is incomplete. V and J calls plus clone size are reproduced from that table; the DNA served to infer D and trimming. The data contain around 700,000 clones, 75% to 90% of them seen just once; the ten biggest clones take up approximately 0.3%. Germline V gene data show CDR1 as SGDLS and CDR2 as YYNGEE. The CDR3 totals 14 residues. V lost 3 bases to trimming and J lost 6 bases; unmatched junction nucleotides: 6.

The chain has TRBV9 and TRBJ1-2; the match to TRBD1 covers 9 bases. The sequence came from a young woman with acute or convalescent COVID-19. What was sequenced was peripheral blood. Here the CDR3 DNA reads TGTGCCAGCAGCGAAACAGGGGGCGCCCATGGCTACACCTTC. The encoded protein is CASSETGGAHGYTF.